A single sample is the source of the 17 T cell receptor beta chains below, sequenced in a study of blood T cell repertoires in COVID-19. This table comes from immunoSEQ multiplex PCR, and its TCRdb copy is limited to in-frame clones, with some not included. Of a few hundred thousand clones listed, around 91% are singletons. The material sequenced was PBMCs or T cells enriched from blood (not recorded which). The receptors come from a young woman who had recovered from COVID-19.

This clone was recorded only once. Its ends do not fully match the called genes, so a read error is possible. This chain links TRBV2 with TRBJ2-1, with TRBD2 matching 12 bases. CDR1 SNHLY and CDR2 FYNNEI come from the germline V gene. The CDR3 has 16 residues. Here the CDR3 DNA reads TGTGCCAGCAGCGAAGGGACTAGCGGGTTTAACAATGAGCAGTTCTTC. The encoded protein is CASSEGTSGFNNEQFF. Variable domain in full (rest from reference TRBV2 and TRBJ2-1): EPEVTQTPSHQVTQMGQEVILRCVPISNHLYFYWYRQILGQKVEFLVSFYNNEISEKSEIFDDQFSVERPDGSNFTLKIRSTKLEDSAMYFCASSEGTSGFNNEQFFGPGTRLTVL.

V is TRBV10-3 and J is TRBJ1-5; D is unresolved. V lost 10 bases and J lost 2, with 15 bases in between. Germline V gene data show CDR1 as ENHRY and CDR2 as SYGVKD. This CDR3 contains 14 residues. Written as DNA, the CDR3 is TGTGCCACTTCGCCGGGATTGGGCAATCAGCCCCAGCATTTT. Its protein is CATSPGLGNQPQHF.

The rearrangement uses TRBV3-1 (or the pseudogene TRBV3-2) and TRBJ1-4; tentative D call: TRBD1 (5 bases). The CDR3 runs to 17 residues. Trimming took 0 bases from V and 4 from J, leaving 15 bases between them. Germline V lookup: CDR1 LGHDT, CDR2 YNNKEL (reference sequence). CDR3: CASSQDWLHRSNEKLFF. The CDR3 DNA is TGTGCCAGCAGCCAAGATTGGTTGCACAGGAGTAATGAAAAACTGTTTTTT.

The chain has TRBV7-2 and TRBJ2-1, with 7 bases lining up with TRBD2. Unmatched junction bases numbered 4, after V lost 5 bases and J lost 6 bases. There are 13 residues in the CDR3. From germline, CDR1 is SGHTA and CDR2 FQGNSA. The CDR3 here is CASSTGTINEQFF. CDR3 nucleotide sequence: TGTGCCAGCAGCACCGGGACTATCAATGAGCAGTTCTTC.

This sequence joins TRBV15 and TRBJ1-2; the match to TRBD1 covers 7 bases. The CDR3 loop spans 14 amino acids. Losses at the gene ends were 6 bases for V and 4 bases for J; bases not matched to a gene: 8. Looked up from germline, CDR1 is LNHNV and CDR2 is YYDKDF (reference sequence). In nucleotides, the CDR3 is TGTGCCACCAGGGAAACAGGGGCTATCTATGGCTACACCTTC. This gives the protein CATRETGAIYGYTF.

This chain joins TRBV2 and TRBJ1-5; D gene uncertain. The V end was cut by 4 bases, the J end by 7 bases, with 11 bases between. Germline loops: CDR1 SNHLY, CDR2 FYNNEI. This CDR3 spans 13 amino acids. The CDR3 sequence is CASSGRGGQPQHF. The CDR3, as DNA: TGTGCCAGCAGTGGACGGGGTGGGCAGCCCCAGCATTTT.

This clone showed up just a few times. In the same sample, other DNA sequences code for this CDR3. This rearrangement joins TRBV5-1 to TRBJ1-3, with 7 nucleotides matching TRBD1. CDR1 and CDR2 from the germline V gene are SGHRS and YFSETQ. V lost 0 bases to trimming and J lost 3 bases; unmatched junction nucleotides: 0. This CDR3 is 14 amino acids long. The CDR3 here is CASSLGTGGNTIYF. CDR3 in DNA: TGCGCCAGCAGCTTGGGGACAGGTGGAAACACCATATATTTT.

The rearrangement uses TRBV6-5 and TRBJ1-2; D is ambiguous. There are 15 residues in the CDR3. Trimming stripped 8 bases from V and 1 base from J, with 17 bases between. Germline lookup yields CDR1 MNHEY and CDR2 SVGAGI. CDR3 bases: TGTGCCAGCTCTACGGAGGCGGATTTTAACTATGGCTACACCTTC. Translated, it gives CASSTEADFNYGYTF.

The chain joins TRBV5-1 to TRBJ1-5, with D maybe TRBD1 (5 bases). Per germline, CDR1 SGHRS and CDR2 YFSETQ. The CDR3 has 15 residues. Deletions cut 4 bases from V and 1 base from J, with 12 bases between. The CDR3 DNA sequence: TGCGCCAGCAGCCAGCAGGGACTAAGCAATCAGCCCCAGCATTTT. It is translated as CASSQQGLSNQPQHF.

The rearrangement uses TRBV4-1 and TRBJ2-7, with D maybe TRBD2 (5 bases). This CDR3 has 15 residues. V was pared by 2 bases and J by 4 bases, with 15 bases between. Germline CDR1 is MGHRA and CDR2 is YSYEKL. Here the CDR3 reads CASSQQRTEYYEQYF. The CDR3 nucleotides are TGCGCCAGCAGCCAACAAAGGACTGAGTATTACGAGCAGTACTTC.

This chain uses TRBV6-1 with TRBJ2-7, with 8 bases that match TRBD1. Germline assignment: CDR1 MNHNS and CDR2 SASEGT. J gave up 5 bases and V 5 bases, and 8 bases lay outside the gene matches. The CDR3 loop spans 14 amino acids. The CDR3 sequence: CASSYSGQGHEQYF. The CDR3 DNA is TGTGCCAGCAGTTATTCCGGACAGGGTCACGAGCAGTACTTC.

V gene TRBV9 combines with J gene TRBJ2-2; D unclear. The germline V gene has CDR1 SGDLS and CDR2 YYNGEE. The CDR3 runs to 12 residues. The ends were cut back, 3 bases at V and 8 bases at J, with 8 bases in the middle. In DNA form, the CDR3 reads TGTGCCAGCAGCGCCCTATCGGGGGAGCTGTTTTTT. This translates into CASSALSGELFF.

The chain uses TRBV11-2 and TRBJ2-1; TRBD2 agrees at 8 bases. Germline V gives CDR1 SGHAT, CDR2 FQNNGV. The CDR3 loop spans 18 amino acids. J gave up 4 bases and V 0 bases, and 11 bases lay outside the gene matches. CDR3 residues: CASSLDMTGGGKYNEQFF. Here the CDR3 DNA reads TGTGCCAGCAGCTTAGATATGACGGGCGGGGGGAAATACAATGAGCAGTTCTTC.

This clone was counted once. For the CDR3, the DNA is TGTGCCAGCAGTCAGCTCTGGGCAGGGAAGCCCGAGACCCAGTACTTC. Protein sequence: CASSQLWAGKPETQYF. The chain recombines TRBV7-9 with TRBJ2-5; a possible D gene is TRBD1 (5 bases). The germline V gene encodes CDR1 SEHNR and CDR2 FQNEAQ (reference sequence). This CDR3 is built from 16 residues. V was clipped by 6 bases and J by 5 bases, with 22 bases between them.

The chain couples TRBV15 to TRBJ2-5, with 13 bases aligning to TRBD2. CDR1 is LNHNV and CDR2 is YYDKDF in the germline V gene (reference sequence). V was pared by 1 base and J by 2 bases, with 1 base of the junction left unmatched. The CDR3 consists of 16 residues. CDR3 bases: TGTGCCACCAGCAGAGGACTAGCGGGGGGACAAGAGACCCAGTACTTC. Its protein is CATSRGLAGGQETQYF.

The J gene is TRBJ2-7, the V gene TRBV9; TRBD1 matches 11 bases. The CDR3 runs 15 residues. CDR1 and CDR2 (germline): SGDLS, YYNGEE. After removal of 4 bases from V and 3 bases from J, the junction contained 6 bases not matched to a gene. CDR3: CASSTGTGGFYEQYF. The CDR3 DNA reads TGTGCCAGCAGCACCGGGACAGGGGGGTTCTACGAGCAGTACTTC.

The V and J genes are TRBV5-1 and TRBJ2-6, with D hard to call. CDR3 length: 15 residues. Germline CDR1 is SGHRS and CDR2 is YFSETQ. The V gene lost 2 bases and the J gene lost 0 bases, with 6 bases spanning the gap. CDR3 in DNA: TGCGCCAGCAGCTTCCATCACTCTGGGGCCAACGTCCTGACTTTC. Residues: CASSFHHSGANVLTF.